This TCR beta chain was sequenced for a study of yellow fever vaccine responses in identical twins. One entry per CDR3 protein, called by TCRdb with MiXCR from the RT-PCR reads. Altogether more than 2,000 distinct CDR3 sequences are present, approximately 83% being singletons, with the ten largest covering under 9%. As regards this clonotype: Antigen specificity is unknown.

J was trimmed by 6 bases and V by 7 bases; bases with no gene match: 8. There are 15 residues in the CDR3. General observations from the study: Reports say the vaccine T cell response in twins looked partly convergent and partly personalized.

The origin of this receptor is a woman younger than 30 who received the yellow fever vaccine. V usage is TRBV12-3 or TRBV12-4 and J usage is TRBJ2-2; TRBD1 aligns across 10 bases. The sample in question was T cells from blood (PBMCs), unsorted or a sorted subset (not recorded which), obtained before or after yellow fever vaccination (not recorded which). The CDR3 region is CASTTGTGESGELFF. DNA of the CDR3: TGTGCCAGCACTACGGGGACAGGGGAGTCCGGGGAGCTGTTTTTT.